This record concerns one T cell receptor beta chain sequence. The antigen remains undetermined. The sample originates from a study of radiotherapy plus CTLA-4 blockade in lung cancer. Study-wide background: Overall, less than 20% of patients showed an objective response, while roughly 28% attained disease control.

Sequenced by immunoSEQ multiplex PCR; TCRdb stores in-frame clones only, minus some. Of about 73,000 clones in the sample, more than 75% were seen once. Chemo-refractory metastatic non-small-cell lung cancer patients underwent focal radiation alongside CTLA-4 blockade with ipilimumab. Study-wide results and caveats: It was early blood T cell clone dynamics, with interferon-beta, that reportedly best predicted response.

The sequence derives from a human donor with non-small cell lung cancer that progressed on radiotherapy plus ipilimumab. The sequenced sample was peripheral blood, obtained from a patient treated with radiotherapy plus ipilimumab.

The DNA for the CDR3 is TGTGCCAGCAGTTACTCGTACGGAACGAACACTGAAGCTTTCTTT. Translating it yields CASSYSYGTNTEAFF. This chain uses TRBV6-5 with TRBJ1-1; no definite D call. Germline V gene data show CDR1 as MNHEY and CDR2 as SVGAGI. Trimming took 0 bases from V and 1 from J, leaving 9 bases between them. The length of the CDR3 is 15 residues.